The clone carrying this T cell receptor beta chain was seen repeatedly, ten times or more. After removal of 6 bases from V and 4 bases from J, the junction contained 9 bases not matched to a gene. The CDR3 loop spans 14 amino acids. Germline V gene lookup returns CDR1 KGHSH and CDR2 LQKENI. The data are from a study of T-cell reconstitution after alpha-beta-depleted transplantation in children. Unique molecular identifiers were used in preparing the TCRbeta library. From the PCR reads, TCRdb called clonotypes with MiXCR, one entry per CDR3 protein. The table lists roughly 170,000 distinct CDR3 sequences, about 6.3% of them singletons.

The specimen comprised PBMCs from the stem cell graft donor, sampled from the stem cell graft. The sequence was obtained from a human donor who donated a stem cell graft to a child with Wiskott-Aldrich syndrome. The rearrangement links TRBV18 to TRBJ2-7; 7 positions match TRBD1. Here the CDR3 DNA reads TGTGCCAGCTCCGACAGGGTTGCTTCTTACGAGCAGTACTTC. Translated: CASSDRVASYEQYF.